This T cell receptor (beta chain) originates from a study of blood T cell repertoires in COVID-19. Study overall: Sites across the United States, Italy and Spain contributed samples from acute and convalescent COVID-19.

Some clones are missing from TCRdb's copy, which holds only in-frame ones; the method was immunoSEQ multiplex PCR. This sample has just over 250,000 clones, with more than 85% found just once. V trimming: 7 bases; J trimming: 2 bases; junction bases outside the gene matches: 7. Germline CDR1 reads SGHTA; CDR2 reads FQGNSA. The CDR3 contains 14 residues. The clonotype comes from a person aged 18 to 29 with COVID-19, enrolled during active disease. Material: peripheral blood. The chain joins TRBV7-2 to TRBJ2-7; 8 bases are shared with TRBD1. The DNA of the CDR3 is TGTGCCAGCACCCCGGACAGGGCCGCCTACGAGCAGTACTTC. Its translation: CASTPDRAAYEQYF.